This T cell receptor beta chain is from a study of shared clonotypes between healthy human individuals. Study details: CD4 naive cells filled three plates per donor, CD4 memory three, CD8 naive two and CD8 memory one.

Only Caucasian adults living in Nashville, Tennessee made up the donor group. Germline CDR1 SGHAT, CDR2 FQNNGV. V lost 1 base to trimming and J lost 9 bases; unmatched junction nucleotides: 10. CDR3 length: 15 amino acids. Each cell subset's genomic DNA was divided evenly among several immunoSEQ plates. Sequencing used immunoSEQ multiplex PCR; TCRdb keeps in-frame clones, though not all of them. The profile shows 740,000 or so clones, around three quarters of them singletons. This clonotype was sampled from a woman in her thirties in good health. V usage is TRBV11-2 and J usage is TRBJ2-7; the match to TRBD2 covers 9 bases. The sequenced material came from memory CD4+ T cells sorted from blood. Subset: CD45RA-negative fraction. CDR3 bases: TGTGCCAGCAGCTTAGCCCTACCGGGACTAGCTGGGCAGTACTTC. As protein: CASSLALPGLAGQYF.